Listed below are T cell receptor beta chains from one sample, sequenced in a study of blood T cell repertoires in COVID-19. Produced via immunoSEQ multiplex PCR; TCRdb's table is partial and in-frame only. Of a few hundred thousand clones listed, roughly 88% were seen once; the top ten hold roughly 2.9%. Sequencing input: peripheral blood. The receptors derive from a woman aged 25 to 39 with COVID-19, enrolled during active disease. Each CDR3 is given without its conserved first and last residue.

TRBJ1-5 | TRBV19 | ASDYWTGRNQPQH
TRBJ1-1 | TRBV3-1/TRBV3-2 | ASSPLLLNTEAF
TRBJ2-3 | TRBV6-5 | ASRASVSTDTQY
TRBJ2-1 | TRBV30 | AWAGKGRERGTKF
TRBJ2-3 | TRBV9 | ASSVAPTEGTDTQY
TRBJ2-3 | TRBV2 | ASSELLAGGQDTQY
TRBJ2-2 | TRBV27 | ASQTANTGELF
TRBJ1-1 | TRBV19 | ASSIEGRMNTEAF
TRBJ2-1 | TRBV11-2 | ASSLTSFTASEQF
TRBJ1-2 | TRBV5-1 | ASSLDLRGYT
TRBJ2-7 | TRBV27 | ALTPPRYEQY
TRBJ2-3 | TRBV30 | ACGTASTDTQY
TRBJ1-5 | TRBV19 | AAGGGYQPQH
TRBJ2-5 | TRBV5-1 | ASSLYRGQETQY
TRBJ1-5 | TRBV20-1 | SASQGAGQPQH
TRBJ2-5 | TRBV5-1 | ASSRDSQETQY
TRBJ2-2 | TRBV7-8 | ASSFSTANTGELF
TRBJ1-2 | TRBV12-3/TRBV12-4 | ASSTPRNYGYT
TRBJ2-3 | TRBV5-1 | ASSLWEGADTQY
TRBJ2-1 | TRBV12-3/TRBV12-4 | ASSLGLEQF
TRBJ1-2 | TRBV11-2 | ASSLQGANYGYT
TRBJ1-1 | TRBV6-2/TRBV6-3 | ASSYRAGGYTEAF
TRBJ2-3 | TRBV28 | ASSYPLETDTSTDTQY
TRBJ2-3 | TRBV7-6 | ASSLGQGARDTQY
TRBJ2-5 | TRBV5-1 | ASSIAGERRETQY
TRBJ1-4 | TRBV11-2 | ASSLVTREGNEKLF
TRBJ1-2 | TRBV19 | ASSIDPLGQGRNYGYT
TRBJ2-1 | TRBV4-2 | ASSPGEGNEQF
TRBJ1-1 | TRBV7-9 | ASSPYTGGTEAF
TRBJ2-2 | TRBV11-2 | ASSLDRGKYTGELF
TRBJ2-3 | TRBV2 | ATGAFLSTDTQY
TRBJ1-6 | TRBV11-2 | ASSTGTGGPYNSPLH
TRBJ2-5 | TRBV4-1 | ASSQAKAGGETQY
TRBJ1-1 | TRBV29-1 | SVDKTGNTEAF
TRBJ2-6 | TRBV29-1 | SVRDRGSGANVLT
TRBJ1-5 | TRBV30 | AWSYGQGNQPQH
TRBJ2-7 | TRBV5-1 | ASSLPLSYEQY
TRBJ2-2 | TRBV11-2 | ASSLSGGPSGELF
TRBJ1-1 | TRBV7-2 | ASSPQGSRIEAF
TRBJ2-1 | TRBV19 | ASSILLDRGREQF
TRBJ2-1 | TRBV6-2/TRBV6-3 | ASSTGSYNEQF
TRBJ2-7 | TRBV3-1/TRBV3-2 | ASSQATSGAYEQY
TRBJ2-1 | TRBV4-1 | ASSQDQLGGRAGVVNEQF
TRBJ1-2 | TRBV18 | ASSPGTGVLYGYT
TRBJ2-5 | TRBV30 | AWSRDTLLETQY
TRBJ1-6 | TRBV2 | ASSRTTGSPLH
TRBJ1-4 | TRBV6-5 | ASRPGQGEKLF